This T cell receptor (beta chain) was documented in a study of siplizumab effects on memory and regulatory T cells. V was pared by 1 base and J by 1 base, with 8 bases between. Germline lookup yields CDR1 SGHTA and CDR2 FQGNSA. There are 15 residues in the CDR3. TCRdb keeps only in-frame clones here, not all; method: immunoSEQ multiplex PCR. The table lists 100,000 or so clones, around 90% of them singletons. V and J are TRBV7-2 and TRBJ1-3, with no clear D. The source material was CD4+ T cells sorted from blood. The source is a human donor in good health. The CDR3 DNA reads as TGTGCCAGCAGCTTAGGGGAAAGGTCTGGAAACACCATATATTTT. It specifies CASSLGERSGNTIYF. The full variable domain, completed using reference TRBV7-2 and TRBJ1-3, is GAGVSQSPSNKVTEKGKDVELRCDPISGHTALYWYRQSLGQGLEFLIYFQGNSAPDKSGLPSDRFSAERTGGSVSTLTIQRTQQEDSAVYLCASSLGERSGNTIYFGEGSWLTVV.